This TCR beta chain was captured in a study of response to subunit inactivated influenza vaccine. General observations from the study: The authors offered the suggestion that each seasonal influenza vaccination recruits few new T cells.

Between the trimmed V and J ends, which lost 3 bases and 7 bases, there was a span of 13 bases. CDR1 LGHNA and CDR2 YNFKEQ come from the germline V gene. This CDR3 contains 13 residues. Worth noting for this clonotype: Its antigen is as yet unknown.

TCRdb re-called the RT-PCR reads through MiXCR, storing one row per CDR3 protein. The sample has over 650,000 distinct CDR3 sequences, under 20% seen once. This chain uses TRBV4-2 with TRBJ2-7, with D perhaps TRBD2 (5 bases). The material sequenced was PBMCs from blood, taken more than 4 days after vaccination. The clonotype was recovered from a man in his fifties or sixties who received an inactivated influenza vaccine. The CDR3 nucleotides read TGTGCCAGCAGCCAGACGAGGAGGCTGGAGCAGTACTTC. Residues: CASSQTRRLEQYF.